Ten or more counts support the clone carrying this T cell receptor beta chain. The antigen remains undetermined. These data belong to a study of T cell repertoires in cytomegalovirus infection. At the level of the study: Public signatures in TCR beta pointed to CMV infection and matching HLA type.

Study results and caveats: What dominated the ex vivo response were HLA-C-restricted CMV-specific TCR beta clonotypes.

TCRdb re-analysed the reads in MiXCR, keeping a single row per CDR3 protein. This table holds 400,000 or so distinct CDR3 sequences, 15% to 20% found once. V was trimmed by 0 bases and J by 7 bases, leaving 9 bases between them. CDR1 and CDR2 (germline): SGHTA, FQGNSA. This CDR3 is built from 13 residues. The J gene is TRBJ2-5, the V gene TRBV7-2; D not resolved. Sample: PBMCs. This TCR came from a human donor in good health (CMV status not recorded). Some clones in this sample may be carry-over from other donors' samples. The DNA for the CDR3 is TGTGCCAGCAGCTTAGCAAAGGTTGGGACCCAGTACTTC. Residues: CASSLAKVGTQYF.